This section outlines one T cell receptor beta chain sequence together with its context. Its antigen remains unidentified. Base qualities are not at hand, and no much larger clone is one base apart. The cysteine opens and the phenylalanine closes a CDR3 of 15 amino acids. The kept DNA is CDR3 alone, 45 bases in frame from the first base. Sequences SGHNT (CDR1) and YENEEA (CDR2) are obtained from the germline V gene. Relative to germline, V is missing 1 base and J is missing 5 bases, with 7 bases of the junction outside any gene match. Explained via the paper, the time point label denotes: pretreatment peripheral blood. A total of 25 to 35 patients with locally advanced or metastatic urothelial carcinoma, treated at Memorial Sloan Kettering on a trial protocol, made up the cohort. Peripheral blood mononuclear cells were collected from each patient pretreatment and during treatment, giving between 1 and 8 total time points per patient. The Qiagen DNeasy Blood extraction kit was used to purify genomic DNA from total PBMCs and from tumor samples. PBMCs were collected pretreatment and during treatment, and were isolated and stored as previously described.

The record originates from a study of PD-L1 blockade in urothelial cancer (dated by TCRdb to about 2017). Describing the broader study: All patients started therapy around 2014 and received atezolizumab 1,200 mg intravenously every 3 weeks. Twenty-five of 29 patients were identified as males with urothelial cancer of bladder origin, and a prior smoking history was reported by 18 of 29 patients. Patients had an ECOG performance status of 0 or 1 and had received between 0 and 3 prior chemotherapy regimens. Blood samples were analyzed 3 weeks after the start of treatment (second dose) and 6 weeks after the start of treatment. Blood samples gave median yields of about 150,000 T cells and tens of thousands of unique TCRs, along with a median clonality of around 0.08. The study, an exploratory multi-omic analysis, examined somatic, immune and clinical correlates of response to PD-L1 blockade with atezolizumab in urothelial cancer. Pretreatment tumor samples, along with matched peripheral blood collected serially before and after atezolizumab treatment, underwent TCR sequencing. Progression-free survival longer than 6 months counted as durable clinical benefit, and TCR features were additionally tested against both progression-free and overall survival. In the same patients, whole exome sequencing and RNA sequencing of pretreatment tumors were performed in addition to TCR sequencing. Under ten patients reached durable clinical benefit, while some 21 patients did not. Pretreatment blood TCR-seq was available for about 30 patients, at least one posttreatment blood collection was obtained for about 25 patients, and tumor TCR-seq was available for about 25 patients. Points the paper makes about the study in general: A pretreatment peripheral blood TCR clonality below the median was linked to improved progression-free and overall survival. At 3 weeks after the start of treatment, tumor-associated TCR clones in peripheral blood had expanded more in patients with durable benefit (n ≈ 22, p = 0.022). Because of the small sample size (n ≈ 30) and the many exploratory analyses performed, the results are intended to be regarded as hypothesis-generating.

Synthetic TCR analog templates were spiked into each PCR to estimate absolute template abundance from read counts. The immunoSEQ assay used bias-controlled V and J gene primers to amplify TCRbeta CDR3 regions from genomic DNA. Rearranged TCRbeta segments were sequenced at approximately 20X coverage. As for the original processing: Sequencing errors were corrected by clustering and CDR3s were annotated against IMGT to assign V, D and J genes. Out-of-frame and stop-codon sequences were excluded, and only productive TCRbeta rearrangements were used in downstream analyses. Clonality was calculated as one minus the Shannon entropy normalized by the log of the number of unique productive sequences. Clones differing between time points or between blood and tumor were identified by Fisher's exact test with Benjamini-Hochberg correction at adjusted p below 0.01. TCRdb retrieved this table from immuneACCESS and kept in-frame rearrangements only. Not all clones are present; in checked studies, unresolved V genes account for under half, and no reason is known for the remainder. The V and J calls and clone size were taken over from that table, and D and trimming were inferred from the DNA. The table for this sample lists tens of thousands of clones; 65% to 85% of them were counted only once. About a tenth of the sample goes to the ten largest clones.

The material sequenced was PBMCs, taken around atezolizumab (anti-PD-L1) treatment. The receptor was isolated from a woman between 70 and 85 years old with urothelial cancer. This sequence uses TRBV11-3 and TRBJ2-5; 7 junctional bases match TRBD2. The nucleotide sequence is given as TGTGCCAGCAGCTTAGGCGAGACTAGCAGTGAGACCCAGTACTTC. This encodes CASSLGETSSETQYF.